This T cell receptor (beta chain) was sequenced in a study of CD4 T cells in relation to SARS-CoV-2 and coronaviruses. About the research overall: ViraFEST: approximately nine-day antigen culture of PBMCs, then TCR beta CDR3 sequencing.

For approximately 10 days, around 100,000 sorted CD4+ cells grew with T cell-depleted PBMCs and CEF. Using immunoSEQ multiplex PCR, the repertoire was profiled, and TCRdb retains in-frame clones only, with some absent. The table includes around 41,000 clones, about 87% detected once. Regarding this clone: The antigen remains undetermined.

The CDR3 loop spans 15 amino acids. The V gene's germline CDR1 is MDHEN and CDR2 SYDVKM. J gave up 2 bases and V 5 bases, and 9 bases lay outside the gene matches. The specimen was naive CD4+ T cells from PBMCs, cultured in vitro. Noted subset: naive CD4+ T cells isolated by negative enrichment. This sequence originates from an adult with COVID-19. This rearrangement joins TRBV28 to TRBJ2-7, with 7 bases fitting TRBD2. The CDR3 spells CASSPPFLAAYEQYF. The CDR3 coding sequence is TGTGCCAGCAGTCCCCCCTTCCTAGCGGCCTACGAGCAGTACTTC. Together with reference TRBV28 and TRBJ2-7, the CDR3 gives the full variable domain: DVKVTQSSRYLVKRTGEKVFLECVQDMDHENMFWYRQDPGLGLRLIYFSYDVKMKEKGDIPEGYSVSREKKERFSLILESASTNQTSMYLCASSPPFLAAYEQYFGPGTRLTVT.